Listed here are 5 T cell receptor beta chains from one sample, sequenced in a study of blood T cells in healthy people across ages. Sample-barcoded 5' priming and a J-beta primer mix drove a second PCR of about 7 to 12 cycles. TCRdb processed the 5' RACE reads anew with MiXCR; each CDR3 protein has one entry. The data show 1.5 million to 2 million distinct CDR3 sequences, roughly 27% seen once. The sequencing sample was made of blood. The origin of the receptors is a woman in her twenties or thirties in good health.

The rearrangement links TRBV19 to TRBJ2-2; D gene uncertain. V lost 7 bases, J lost 6 bases, and 12 bases lay in between. Germline CDR1 and CDR2: LNHDA and SQIVND (reference sequence). The CDR3 is 13 residues long. Here the CDR3 reads CASTSLMSGELFF. CDR3 nucleotide sequence: TGTGCCAGTACCAGCCTAATGTCCGGGGAGCTGTTTTTT.

This chain uses TRBV29-1 with TRBJ1-2; D may be TRBD1 (6 bases). The CDR3 is 13 residues long. Germline loops: CDR1 SQVTM, CDR2 ANQGSEA. V lost 6 bases and J lost 5, with 16 bases in between. The CDR3 is CSVGGGTRYGYTF. CDR3 in DNA: TGCAGCGTCGGAGGGGGGACTCGGTATGGCTACACCTTC.

This clonotype was observed many times. In nucleotides, the CDR3 is TGCAGTGCTAGAGATCCCACTAGCGGGGGCCCCCCCGAGCAGTACTTC. It is translated as CSARDPTSGGPPEQYF. This chain links TRBV20-1 with TRBJ2-7; 11 bases agree with TRBD2. This CDR3 has 16 amino acids. V was clipped by 0 bases and J by 6 bases; unmatched bases: 10. Germline V lookup: CDR1 DFQATT, CDR2 SNEGSKA (reference sequence).

The genes are TRBV6-5 and TRBJ2-3; no clear D gene. V was cut by 5 bases and J by 2 bases, with 8 bases left in between. Germline CDR1 MNHEY, CDR2 SVGAGI. This CDR3 is built from 13 residues. CDR3 sequence (DNA): TGTGCCAGCAGTACGCCCGTCACAGATACGCAGTATTTT. Amino acids: CASSTPVTDTQYF.

The CDR3 sequence: CASSLTFSLSDTQYF. CDR3 bases: TGTGCCAGCAGCTTAACTTTTTCACTGTCGGATACGCAGTATTTT. The V gene is TRBV7-3, the J gene TRBJ2-3; D gene ambiguous. Germline loops: CDR1 SGHTA, CDR2 FQGTGA. This CDR3 region has 15 residues. The germline V and J ends were trimmed by 0 bases and 6 bases, with 13 bases remaining between them.